Detailed here is one TCR beta chain. Its antigen is undetermined. This CDR3 region has 15 residues. Germline V gives CDR1 SGHDN, CDR2 FVKESK. The V gene end was trimmed by 6 bases and the J gene end by 4 bases; junction bases not matched to a gene: 4. What CD8 memory combined were CD45RO+ cells and CCR7-negative CD45RA+ TemRA cells. These data come from a study of shared clonotypes between healthy human individuals. Study-wide results and caveats: It was only blood that was sampled, and tissue repertoires likely differ. A handful of donors showed sharing of about 4.6% of naive CD4 clonotypes. The generation probabilities recorded for non-shared clonotypes fell below those of clonotypes shared by all four donors.

Clones were read by immunoSEQ multiplex PCR, and TCRdb kept only the in-frame ones, dropping some. The repertoire holds roughly 410,000 clones, with about 97% as singletons. The chain carries TRBV14 and TRBJ2-3; 13 bases map to TRBD2. The specimen was memory CD8+ T cells sorted from blood. As for subset: CD45RO+ cells pooled with CCR7-negative TemRA cells. The receptor was isolated from a man between 25 and 39 years old in good health. This chain's CDR3 is CASSSGTSGADTQYF. CDR3 bases: TGTGCCAGCAGTTCAGGGACTAGCGGGGCAGATACGCAGTATTTT.